This is a list of T cell receptor beta chains from one sample in a study of molecular identifiers for immune sequencing clone quantification. A single record per CDR3 protein comes from TCRdb applying MiXCR to the PCR reads. Of about 65,000 distinct CDR3 sequences in the sample, less than 20% were seen once. Sequencing used naive CD8+ T cells from blood, with Jurkat cell RNA spiked in. The receptors here all came from a human donor in good health. Some libraries in this study had Jurkat cell RNA spiked in. CDR3s include the opening cysteine and the closing phenylalanine or tryptophan. D genes are given only for firm matches. Some rows have no size entry. The others give once, few or many, or a class for an expanded clone.

j_call clone_size d_call v_call cdr3_aa cdr3_nt
TRBJ2-3 many TRBD2 TRBV7-9 CASSPKVGGEDTQYF TGTGCCAGCAGCCCCAAGGTGGGAGGGGAGGATACGCAGTATTTT
TRBJ2-7 many - TRBV4-1 CASSPRPGSSYEQYF TGCGCCAGCAGCCCCCGCCCAGGGAGCTCCTACGAGCAGTACTTC
TRBJ2-3 many TRBD2 TRBV7-2 CASSLVVLLAGMHGTDTQYF TGTGCCAGCAGCTTAGTGGTCCTCCTAGCGGGAATGCATGGCACAGATACGCAGTATTTT
TRBJ1-5 many TRBD1 TRBV6-1 CASSPGQGWTNQPQHF TGTGCCAGCAGCCCTGGACAGGGCTGGACGAATCAGCCCCAGCATTTT
TRBJ2-2 many - TRBV27 CASSLWGTGELFF TGTGCCAGCAGTTTATGGGGCACCGGGGAGCTGTTTTTT
TRBJ2-1 many TRBD2 TRBV19 CASNLGLAGSYNEQFF TGTGCCAGTAACCTCGGACTAGCGGGGTCCTACAATGAGCAGTTCTTC
TRBJ1-4 many - TRBV7-8 CASSLVLVGATNEKLFF TGTGCCAGCAGCTTAGTGTTGGTAGGGGCAACTAATGAAAAACTGTTTTTT
TRBJ2-7 - - TRBV27 CASSDPGRGGNSCEQYF TGTGCCAGCAGTGATCCTGGTCGCGGCGGGAACTCCTGCGAGCAGTACTTC
TRBJ2-4 many - TRBV7-9 CASSSTADNIQYF TGTGCCAGCAGCTCCACCGCAGATAACATTCAGTACTTC
TRBJ2-3 many - TRBV4-1 CASSQGLYTDTQYF TGCGCCAGCAGCCAAGGCTTGTACACAGATACGCAGTATTTT
TRBJ2-1 few - TRBV5-4 CASSLEGGSYNEQFF TGTGCCAGCAGCTTGGAAGGGGGCTCCTACAATGAGCAGTTCTTC
TRBJ2-7 - - TRBV7-9 CASSLFSAESSYEQYF TGTGCCAGCAGCTTATTTTCGGCGGAAAGCTCCTACGAGCAGTACTTC
TRBJ2-1 many TRBD2 TRBV20-1 CSATSSGTYNEQFF TGCAGTGCAACTTCTAGCGGGACATACAATGAGCAGTTCTTC
TRBJ2-7 - - TRBV11-2 CASSLGGAPYEQYF TGTGCCAGCAGCTTAGGAGGGGCCCCCTACGAGCAGTACTTC
TRBJ2-1 many - TRBV6-5 CASSYDQNNEQFF TGTGCCAGCAGTTACGACCAAAACAATGAGCAGTTCTTC
TRBJ2-3 many - TRBV30 CAWMGGSTDTQYF TGTGCCTGGATGGGTGGGAGCACAGATACGCAGTATTTT
TRBJ2-2 many - TRBV6-2/TRBV6-3 CASSPLGRGVNTGELFF TGTGCCAGCAGTCCCCTCGGTCGCGGGGTGAACACCGGGGAGCTGTTTTTT
TRBJ1-1 many - TRBV5-6 CASSILLNTEAFF TGTGCCAGCAGTATCCTATTGAACACTGAAGCTTTCTTT
TRBJ2-7 many TRBD2 TRBV5-1 CASSAPGTSGPADWQYF TGCGCCAGCAGCGCTCCCGGGACTAGCGGGCCTGCAGATTGGCAGTACTTC
TRBJ2-7 many - TRBV5-5 CASSLRQRPYEQYF TGTGCCAGCAGCTTAAGACAGCGGCCCTACGAGCAGTACTTC
TRBJ2-3 - - TRBV5-6 CASSWVGSTDTQYF TGTGCCAGCAGCTGGGTGGGCAGCACAGATACGCAGTATTTT
TRBJ2-1 many TRBD1 TRBV10-3 CAISEGGTGVSDEQFF TGTGCCATCAGTGAGGGCGGGACAGGCGTTTCAGATGAGCAGTTCTTC
TRBJ1-1 many - TRBV7-9 CASSLGTVHEAFF TGTGCCAGCAGCTTAGGGACAGTACATGAAGCTTTCTTT
TRBJ1-4 many - TRBV7-9 CASSSDEKRYEKLFF TGTGCCAGCAGCTCGGACGAGAAGCGATATGAAAAACTGTTTTTT
TRBJ2-3 many - TRBV11-3 CASSLGRPPGTQYF TGTGCCAGCAGCTTAGGCCGACCGCCGGGTACGCAGTATTTT
TRBJ2-7 - TRBD2 TRBV28 CASSYKTSGPTYEQYF TGTGCCAGCAGTTATAAGACTAGCGGGCCGACCTACGAGCAGTACTTC